This TCR beta chain stems from a study of CD8 T cells in Susac syndrome. RNA was extracted with the RNeasy kit, and a quantity of roughly 0.5 to 1 ug was reverse transcribed using random hexamers. In TCRdb, the immunoSEQ multiplex PCR reads were re-called with MiXCR into one record per CDR3 protein. The sample shows about 90,000 distinct CDR3 sequences, about 93% of them seen only once. The authors sequenced TCR beta from blood CD8+ and CD4+ T cells. TEMRA cells were FACS-enriched, unlike CD8+ and CD4+ T cells, which were negatively isolated. This clonotype was observed a single time. V lost 5 bases, J lost 13 bases, and 14 bases lay in between. The CDR3 has 12 residues. Per germline, CDR1 SGHTA and CDR2 FQGNSA.

The TCR originated in a human donor in good health. Material: CD8+ T cells from PBMCs. The J gene is TRBJ2-2, the V gene TRBV7-2; D is uncertain. The chain's CDR3 is CASSLWLGGLFF. For the CDR3, the DNA is TGTGCCAGCAGCCTCTGGCTGGGCGGGCTGTTTTTT.